Described below is a single T cell receptor (beta chain) sequence and its context. The time point here: week 3, after first cycle of checkpoint inhibitor. Response was assessed by RECIST 1.1 at 12 weeks, except a couple of rapid progressors. Germline CDR1 and CDR2: SGDLS and YYNGEE. There are 14 residues in the CDR3. Trimming removed 2 bases at V and 2 bases at J, with 11 bases between. This record comes from a study of blood T cell dynamics during melanoma immunotherapy. Produced via immunoSEQ multiplex PCR; TCRdb's table is partial and in-frame only. Of over 9,000 clones in the sample, roughly 90% were seen once.

The J gene is TRBJ2-7, the V gene TRBV9; perhaps TRBD1 as D (5 bases). This sample comprised blood, obtained from a patient treated with checkpoint blockade. The receptor comes from a human donor with melanoma. Written as DNA, the CDR3 is TGTGCCAGCAGCGTTGCCGACAGAACCTACGAGCAGTACTTC. Its translation: CASSVADRTYEQYF.